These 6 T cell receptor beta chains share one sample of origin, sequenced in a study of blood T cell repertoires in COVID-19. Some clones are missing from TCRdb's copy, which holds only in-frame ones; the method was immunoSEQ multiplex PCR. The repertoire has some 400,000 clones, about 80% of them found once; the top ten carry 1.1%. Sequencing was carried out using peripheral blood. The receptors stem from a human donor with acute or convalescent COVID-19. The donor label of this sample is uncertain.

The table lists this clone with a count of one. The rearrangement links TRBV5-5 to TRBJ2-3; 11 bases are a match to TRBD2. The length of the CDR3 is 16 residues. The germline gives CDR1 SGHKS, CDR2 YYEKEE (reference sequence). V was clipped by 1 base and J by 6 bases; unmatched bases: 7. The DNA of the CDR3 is TGTGCCAGCAGCTTGCTTGGGACTAGCGGCCCGGATACGCAGTATTTT. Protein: CASSLLGTSGPDTQYF.

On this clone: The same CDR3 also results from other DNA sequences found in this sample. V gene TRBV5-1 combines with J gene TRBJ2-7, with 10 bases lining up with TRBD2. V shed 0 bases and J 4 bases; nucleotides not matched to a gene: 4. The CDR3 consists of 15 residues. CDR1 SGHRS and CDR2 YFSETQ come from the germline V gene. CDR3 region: CASSLEASGSYEQYF. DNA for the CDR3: TGCGCCAGCAGCTTGGAGGCTAGCGGGAGTTACGAGCAGTACTTC.

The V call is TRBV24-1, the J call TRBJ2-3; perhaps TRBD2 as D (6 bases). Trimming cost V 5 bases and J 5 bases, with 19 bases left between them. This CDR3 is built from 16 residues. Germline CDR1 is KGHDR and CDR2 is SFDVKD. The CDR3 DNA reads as TGTGCCACCAGTGTAGGTAGCGGCTACCTAGGAGATACGCAGTATTTT. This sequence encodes CATSVGSGYLGDTQYF.

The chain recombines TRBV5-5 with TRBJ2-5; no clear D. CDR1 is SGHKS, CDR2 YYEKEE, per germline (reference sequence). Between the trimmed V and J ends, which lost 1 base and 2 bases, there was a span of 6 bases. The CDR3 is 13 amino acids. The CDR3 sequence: CASSLPGQETQYF. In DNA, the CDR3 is TGTGCCAGCAGCTTGCCCGGGCAAGAGACCCAGTACTTC.

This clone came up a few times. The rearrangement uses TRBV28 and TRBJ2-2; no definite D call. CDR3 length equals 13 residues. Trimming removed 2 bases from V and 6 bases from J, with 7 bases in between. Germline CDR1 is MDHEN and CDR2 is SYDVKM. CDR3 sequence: CASSLMAPGELFF. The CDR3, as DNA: TGTGCCAGCAGTTTAATGGCCCCCGGGGAGCTGTTTTTT. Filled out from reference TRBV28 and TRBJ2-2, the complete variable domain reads DVKVTQSSRYLVKRTGEKVFLECVQDMDHENMFWYRQDPGLGLRLIYFSYDVKMKEKGDIPEGYSVSREKKERFSLILESASTNQTSMYLCASSLMAPGELFFGEGSRLTVL.

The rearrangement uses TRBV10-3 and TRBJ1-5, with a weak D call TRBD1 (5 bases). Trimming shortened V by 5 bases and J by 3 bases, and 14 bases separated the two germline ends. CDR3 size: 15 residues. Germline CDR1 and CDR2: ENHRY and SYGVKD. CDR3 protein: CAISQGGENNQPQHF. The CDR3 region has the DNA TGTGCCATCAGTCAGGGAGGGGAAAACAATCAGCCCCAGCATTTT.